These T cell receptor beta chains were read from a single sample in a study of T cell repertoires in cytomegalovirus infection. TCRdb called the reads again in MiXCR, with one record for every CDR3 protein. The table has 200,000 to 300,000 distinct CDR3 sequences, roughly 10% seen once. The sample was PBMCs. All receptors come from a human donor in good health (CMV status not recorded). Some clones in this sample may be carry-over from other donors' samples. Each CDR3 is given with its conserved first and last residue. D genes are given only for firm matches. The size field is filled for only some rows; it gives once, few, many or a size class.

V	J	size	D	DNA	CDR3
TRBV11-2	TRBJ1-4	many	TRBD1	TGTGCCAGCAGCCACCCTGGACAGGGGGTGACTAATGAAAAACTGTTTTTT	CASSHPGQGVTNEKLFF
TRBV7-9	TRBJ1-2	many	NA	TGTGCCAGCAGCTTGGACGGGGGAATCGGCTACACCTTC	CASSLDGGIGYTF
TRBV20-1	TRBJ1-4	NA	NA	TGCAGTGCTACCCCGGGCCGTGAAAAACTGTTTTTT	CSATPGREKLFF
TRBV7-2	TRBJ2-5	many	TRBD1	TGTGCCAGCAGCTTAGGAGGGGCAGGGGGCGAAGAGACCCAGTACTTC	CASSLGGAGGEETQYF
TRBV18	TRBJ1-5	NA	NA	TGTGCCAGCTCACCGGGGGAATCGGGGGCAAATCAGCCCCAGCATTTT	CASSPGESGANQPQHF
TRBV29-1	TRBJ2-2	NA	NA	TGCAGCGCCGTAGGGGACACCGGGGAGCTGTTTTTT	CSAVGDTGELFF
TRBV7-2	TRBJ1-3	many	TRBD1	TGTGCCAGCAGCCGACAGGGATATGCAAACACCATATATTTT	CASSRQGYANTIYF
TRBV5-6	TRBJ1-4	few	NA	TGTGCCAGCAGCTTCTCACGTTTGCAGACTAATGAAAAACTGTTTTTT	CASSFSRLQTNEKLFF
TRBV27	TRBJ2-4	many	NA	TGTGCCAGCAGTCACCCCTCTGGCGATCTAGCCAAAAACATTCAGTACTTC	CASSHPSGDLAKNIQYF
TRBV7-2	TRBJ1-4	many	NA	TGTGCCAGCAGCTTAGGTGGAGGGGCCTTGGGTGAAAAACTGTTTTTT	CASSLGGGALGEKLFF
TRBV18	TRBJ2-5	few	TRBD2	TGTGCCAGCTCTCCCACCGGGACTAGCAGCCAAGAGACCCAGTACTTC	CASSPTGTSSQETQYF
TRBV7-2	TRBJ2-2	many	NA	TGTGCCAGCAGCTTTTTACGCGGCGGGGAGCTGTTTTTT	CASSFLRGGELFF
TRBV7-2	TRBJ2-1	many	NA	TGTGCCAGCAGCCTGGGGACGGGGCGCGGGCCCTACAATGAGCAGTTCTTC	CASSLGTGRGPYNEQFF
TRBV6-6	TRBJ1-2	many	TRBD1	TGTGCCAGCAGAGACAGGGGAATGTTTAACTATGGCTACACCTTC	CASRDRGMFNYGYTF
TRBV7-2	TRBJ1-1	many	TRBD1	TGTGCCAGCAGCGAACAGGGGGCGGGGAACACTGAAGCTTTCTTT	CASSEQGAGNTEAFF
TRBV30	TRBJ2-7	NA	NA	TGTGCCTGGAGTGTAATGGGAAGCCTGTACGAGCAGTACTTC	CAWSVMGSLYEQYF
TRBV12-3/TRBV12-4	TRBJ1-2	many	TRBD1	TGTGCCAGCAGCCGGGACAGGGCACCTGGCTATGGCTACACCTTC	CASSRDRAPGYGYTF
TRBV5-6	TRBJ2-6	many	NA	TGTGCCAGCAGCCCCCTACAGGGCCGAAGCTCTGGGGCCAACGTCCTGACTTTC	CASSPLQGRSSGANVLTF
TRBV7-2	TRBJ1-2	many	TRBD1	TGTGCCAGCAGCCCACAGACAGGGGAGGTGGATGGCTACACCTTC	CASSPQTGEVDGYTF
TRBV5-6	TRBJ1-1	NA	TRBD1	TGTGCCAGCAGCCAGGGACAGAAGAACACTGAAGCTTTCTTT	CASSQGQKNTEAFF
TRBV20-1	TRBJ1-6	few	TRBD1	TGCAGTGCTAGCGCAGCCGACAGGGTCTCCGATTCACCCCTCCACTTT	CSASAADRVSDSPLHF
TRBV7-2	TRBJ1-2	many	TRBD1	TGTGCCAGCAGCCGCCTTCCGGGACAGGGGAGTGGCTACACCTTC	CASSRLPGQGSGYTF
TRBV7-6	TRBJ2-5	many	NA	TGTGCCAGCAGCCCAGGGGGGGAAGAGACCCAGTACTTC	CASSPGGEETQYF
TRBV4-3	TRBJ1-2	NA	NA	TGCGCCAGCAGCCAAGATACGCGGAACGATGGCTACACCTTC	CASSQDTRNDGYTF
TRBV7-2	TRBJ2-3	many	TRBD2	TGTGCCAGCAGCTTAGAGCTAGCGGGGACAGATACGCAGTATTTT	CASSLELAGTDTQYF
TRBV7-2	TRBJ1-2	many	NA	TGTGCCAGCAGCAAGTACAGGGAACAAGGTGGCTACACCTTC	CASSKYREQGGYTF
TRBV4-3	TRBJ2-3	NA	TRBD2	TGCGCCAGCCGAATCTTCGGGGGGAGCACAGATACGCAGTATTTT	CASRIFGGSTDTQYF
TRBV7-2	TRBJ2-6	many	TRBD1	TGTGCCAGCAGCTCAGACAGGGCTGGGGCCAACGTCCTGACTTTC	CASSSDRAGANVLTF
TRBV7-9	TRBJ2-1	many	TRBD2	TGTGCCAGCAGCTCATCCGGGACTAGTTTAGGCAATGAGCAGTTCTTC	CASSSSGTSLGNEQFF
TRBV11-2	TRBJ1-1	NA	NA	TGTGCCAGCAGCTTAGAACATCACTATGAAGCTTTCTTT	CASSLEHHYEAFF
TRBV7-9	TRBJ1-1	many	NA	TGTGCCAGCAGCTTAGTGTCGGGGGCGAGAACTGAAGCTTTCTTT	CASSLVSGARTEAFF
TRBV28	TRBJ1-6	many	NA	TGTGCCAGCCGAATTGGTTCAGGCAATTCACCCCTCCACTTT	CASRIGSGNSPLHF
TRBV7-2	TRBJ1-1	many	NA	TGTGCCAGCAGCTTAGCGCCCGTGTCTGAAGCTTTCTTT	CASSLAPVSEAFF
TRBV12-5	TRBJ2-3	many	TRBD1	TGTGCTAGTGGTTTGGGAGGGGGCATGGATACGCAGTATTTT	CASGLGGGMDTQYF
TRBV20-1	TRBJ1-6	many	NA	TGCAGTGCTAGAGCCCTCCCCGGGACCGGGGTAGGGGCACCCCTCCACTTT	CSARALPGTGVGAPLHF
TRBV27	TRBJ2-3	NA	NA	TGTGCCAGCAGAGCGCGAACTACCACAGATACGCAGTATTTT	CASRARTTTDTQYF
TRBV7-2	TRBJ1-5	many	NA	TGTGCCAGCAGCAAATGGGGGGAAAATCAGCCCCAGCATTTT	CASSKWGENQPQHF
TRBV6-2/TRBV6-3	TRBJ2-7	NA	TRBD2	TGTGCCAGGAGTTACCGGGGGGGCGAAAAATACGAGCAGTACTTC	CARSYRGGEKYEQYF
TRBV11-2	TRBJ2-2	NA	NA	TGTGCCAGCAGCTCCGGGGTACTCGCGAACACCGGGGAGCTGTTTTTT	CASSSGVLANTGELFF
TRBV7-2	TRBJ1-1	many	NA	TGTGCCAGCAGCTTAGCACGTATGAACACTGAAGCTTTCTTT	CASSLARMNTEAFF
TRBV19	TRBJ1-1	few	NA	TGTGCCAGTAGTACCCAGATCCAGCGGACTGAAGCTTTCTTT	CASSTQIQRTEAFF
TRBV12-3/TRBV12-4	TRBJ2-1	many	TRBD2	TGTGCCAGCAGTTTAGCCTCGGGACTAGCGGGAGTATACAATGAGCAGTTCTTC	CASSLASGLAGVYNEQFF
TRBV7-2	TRBJ1-5	many	NA	TGTGCCAGCAGGGCTGTGGCCGGGAGCAATCAGCCCCAGCATTTT	CASRAVAGSNQPQHF
TRBV4-3	TRBJ2-1	few	TRBD2	TGCGCCAGCAGCCAAGACCAACTAGCGGGAGGAGATGAGCAGTTCTTC	CASSQDQLAGGDEQFF
TRBV7-2	TRBJ1-5	many	TRBD1	TGTGCCAGCAGCTTAATGGCAGGGGGCGAACAGCCCCAGCATTTT	CASSLMAGGEQPQHF
TRBV7-8	TRBJ1-3	few	NA	TGTGCCAGCACCAAGCTGAGGGGAATTGGAAGGAACACCATATATTTT	CASTKLRGIGRNTIYF
TRBV20-1	TRBJ1-3	many	TRBD1	TGCAGTGCTAACAGGGGCGGAAACACCATATATTTT	CSANRGGNTIYF
TRBV7-2	TRBJ2-7	many	TRBD1	TGTGCCAGCAGCACCGGACAGGGGGGCTACGAGCAGTACTTC	CASSTGQGGYEQYF
TRBV20-1	TRBJ2-5	few	NA	TGCAGTGCTAATCAAAAAGAGACCCAGTACTTC	CSANQKETQYF
TRBV20-1	TRBJ2-1	NA	TRBD1	TGCAGTGCTAGACCCCGAGCAGGACGACAGGGTGAGCAGTTCTTC	CSARPRAGRQGEQFF
TRBV7-6	TRBJ2-7	many	NA	TGTGCCAGCAGTCAAAATTCAGGCTCCTACGAGCAGTACTTC	CASSQNSGSYEQYF
TRBV7-2	TRBJ1-2	many	NA	TGTGCCAGCAGCTTAGCGGGGGGGCTCGGCTATGGCTACACCTTC	CASSLAGGLGYGYTF
TRBV7-2	TRBJ2-7	many	TRBD2	TGTGCCAGCAGCTTAGTCGGTAGCGGGGGGCTACGACCCTACGAGCAGTACTTC	CASSLVGSGGLRPYEQYF
TRBV7-2	TRBJ1-1	many	NA	TGTGCCAGCGTCCGCCAGGGCATGAACACTGAAGCTTTCTTT	CASVRQGMNTEAFF
TRBV19	TRBJ1-1	many	NA	TGTGCCAGTAGTAGGGACTTGAACACTGAAGCTTTCTTT	CASSRDLNTEAFF